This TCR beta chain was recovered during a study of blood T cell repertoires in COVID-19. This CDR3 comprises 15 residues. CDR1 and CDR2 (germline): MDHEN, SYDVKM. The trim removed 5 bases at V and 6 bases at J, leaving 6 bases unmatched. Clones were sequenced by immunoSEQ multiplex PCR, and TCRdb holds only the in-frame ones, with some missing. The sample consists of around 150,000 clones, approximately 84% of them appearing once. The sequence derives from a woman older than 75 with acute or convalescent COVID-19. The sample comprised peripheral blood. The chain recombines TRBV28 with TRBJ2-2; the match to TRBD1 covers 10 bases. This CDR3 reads CASSLSGTGAGELFF. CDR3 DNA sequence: TGTGCCAGCAGTCTCTCCGGGACAGGGGCCGGGGAGCTGTTTTTT.